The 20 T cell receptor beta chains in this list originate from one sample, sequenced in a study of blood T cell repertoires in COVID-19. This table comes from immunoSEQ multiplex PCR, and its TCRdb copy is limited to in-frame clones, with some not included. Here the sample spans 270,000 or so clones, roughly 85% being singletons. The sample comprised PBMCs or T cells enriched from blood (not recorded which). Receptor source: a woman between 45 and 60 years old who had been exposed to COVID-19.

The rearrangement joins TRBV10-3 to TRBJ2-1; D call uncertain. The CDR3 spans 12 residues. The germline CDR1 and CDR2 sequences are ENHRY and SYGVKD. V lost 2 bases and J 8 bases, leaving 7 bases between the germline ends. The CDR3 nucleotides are TGTGCCATCAGTGAGGAACGCGATGAGCAGTTCTTC. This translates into CAISEERDEQFF.

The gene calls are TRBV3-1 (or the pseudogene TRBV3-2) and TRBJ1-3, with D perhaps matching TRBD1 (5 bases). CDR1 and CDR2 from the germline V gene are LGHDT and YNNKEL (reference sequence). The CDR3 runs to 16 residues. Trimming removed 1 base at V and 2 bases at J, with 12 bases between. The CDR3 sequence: CASSQGIGVAGNTIYF. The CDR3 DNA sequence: TGTGCCAGCAGCCAAGGAATAGGGGTGGCTGGAAACACCATATATTTT.

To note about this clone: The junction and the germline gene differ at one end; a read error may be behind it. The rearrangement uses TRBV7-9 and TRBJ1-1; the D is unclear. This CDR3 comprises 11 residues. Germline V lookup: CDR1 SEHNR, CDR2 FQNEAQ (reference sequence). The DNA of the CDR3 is TGTGCCAACAGCTTAGGCAGTGAAGCTTTCTTT. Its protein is CANSLGSEAFF.

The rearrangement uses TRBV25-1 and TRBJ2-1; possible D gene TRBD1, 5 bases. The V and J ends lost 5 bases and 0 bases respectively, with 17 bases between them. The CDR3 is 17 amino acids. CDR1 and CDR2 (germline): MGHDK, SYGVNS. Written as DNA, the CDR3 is TGTGCCAGCAGTCATAGCTCAGGGTATTTCTCCTACAATGAGCAGTTCTTC. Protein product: CASSHSSGYFSYNEQFF.

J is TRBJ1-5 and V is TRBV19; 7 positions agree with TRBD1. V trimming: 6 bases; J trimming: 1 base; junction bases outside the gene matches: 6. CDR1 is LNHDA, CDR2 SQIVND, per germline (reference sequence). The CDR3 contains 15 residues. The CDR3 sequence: CASRYSGGSNQPQHF. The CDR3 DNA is TGTGCCAGTAGATATTCAGGGGGGAGCAATCAGCCCCAGCATTTT.

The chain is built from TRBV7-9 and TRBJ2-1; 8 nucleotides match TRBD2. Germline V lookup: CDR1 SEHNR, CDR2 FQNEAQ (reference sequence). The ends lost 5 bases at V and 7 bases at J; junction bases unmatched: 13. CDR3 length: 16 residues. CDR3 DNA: TGTGCCAGCAGCCCCCTGGGAAGCGGGGGCTCGAATGAGCAGTTCTTC. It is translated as CASSPLGSGGSNEQFF.

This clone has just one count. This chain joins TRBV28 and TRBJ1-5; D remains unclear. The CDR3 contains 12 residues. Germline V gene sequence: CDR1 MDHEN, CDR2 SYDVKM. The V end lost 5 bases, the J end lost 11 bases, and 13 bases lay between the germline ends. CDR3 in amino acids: CASSPLSQAQHF. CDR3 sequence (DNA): TGTGCCAGCAGTCCCCTATCCCAAGCCCAGCATTTT.

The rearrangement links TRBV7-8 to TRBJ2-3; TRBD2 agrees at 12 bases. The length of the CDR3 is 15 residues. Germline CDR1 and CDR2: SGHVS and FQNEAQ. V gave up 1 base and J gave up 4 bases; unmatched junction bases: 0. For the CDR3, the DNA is TGTGCCAGCAGCTTAGGGACTAGCGGGGCAGATACGCAGTATTTT. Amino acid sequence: CASSLGTSGADTQYF.

CDR3 residues: CAWSLAQGYEKLFF. The CDR3 region has the DNA TGTGCCTGGAGCTTAGCACAGGGGTACGAAAAACTGTTTTTT. The chain joins TRBV30 to TRBJ1-4; 7 nucleotides match TRBD1. The CDR3 spans 14 residues. Losses at the gene ends were 3 bases for V and 8 bases for J; bases not matched to a gene: 9. The germline V gene encodes CDR1 GTSNPN and CDR2 SVGIG (reference sequence).

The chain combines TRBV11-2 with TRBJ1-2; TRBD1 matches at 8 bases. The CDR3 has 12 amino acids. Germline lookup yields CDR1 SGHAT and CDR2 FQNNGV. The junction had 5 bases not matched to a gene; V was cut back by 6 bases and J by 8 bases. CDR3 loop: CASSGQGRGYTF. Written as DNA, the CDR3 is TGTGCCAGCAGTGGACAGGGTCGAGGCTACACCTTC.

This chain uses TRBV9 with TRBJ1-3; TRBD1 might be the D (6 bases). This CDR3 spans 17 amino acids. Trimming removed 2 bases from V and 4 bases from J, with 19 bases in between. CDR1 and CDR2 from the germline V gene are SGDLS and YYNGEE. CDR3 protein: CASSVYSTGTQGNTIYF. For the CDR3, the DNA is TGTGCCAGCAGCGTGTACTCAACAGGGACCCAGGGAAACACCATATATTTT. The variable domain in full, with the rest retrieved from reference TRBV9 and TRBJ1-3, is DSGVTQTPKHLITATGQRVTLRCSPRSGDLSVYWYQQSLDQGLQFLIQYYNGEERAKGNILERFSAQQFPDLHSELNLSSLELGDSALYFCASSVYSTGTQGNTIYFGEGSWLTVV.

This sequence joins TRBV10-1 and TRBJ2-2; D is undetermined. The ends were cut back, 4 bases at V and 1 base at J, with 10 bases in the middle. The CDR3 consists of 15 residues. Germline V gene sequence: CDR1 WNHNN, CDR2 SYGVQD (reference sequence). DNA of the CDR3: TGCGCCAGCAGTGGTTCCAGGCTGAACACCGGGGAGCTGTTTTTT. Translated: CASSGSRLNTGELFF.

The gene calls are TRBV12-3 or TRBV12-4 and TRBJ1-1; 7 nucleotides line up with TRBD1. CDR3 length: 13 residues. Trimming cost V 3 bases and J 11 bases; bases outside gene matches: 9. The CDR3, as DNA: TGTGCCAGCAGTTTTACAGGGGTCCGGAAGGCTTTCTTT. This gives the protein CASSFTGVRKAFF.

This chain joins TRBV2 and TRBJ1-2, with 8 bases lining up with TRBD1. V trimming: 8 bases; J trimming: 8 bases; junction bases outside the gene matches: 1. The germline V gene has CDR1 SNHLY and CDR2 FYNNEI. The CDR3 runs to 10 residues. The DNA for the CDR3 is TGTGCCAGCGCAGGGGGCGGCTACACCTTC. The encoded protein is CASAGGGYTF.

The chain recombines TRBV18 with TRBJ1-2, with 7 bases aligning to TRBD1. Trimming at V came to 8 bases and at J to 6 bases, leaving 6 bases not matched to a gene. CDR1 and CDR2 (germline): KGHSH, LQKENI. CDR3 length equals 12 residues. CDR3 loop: CASRQGSDGYTF. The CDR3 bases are TGTGCCAGCCGACAGGGTTCTGATGGCTACACCTTC.

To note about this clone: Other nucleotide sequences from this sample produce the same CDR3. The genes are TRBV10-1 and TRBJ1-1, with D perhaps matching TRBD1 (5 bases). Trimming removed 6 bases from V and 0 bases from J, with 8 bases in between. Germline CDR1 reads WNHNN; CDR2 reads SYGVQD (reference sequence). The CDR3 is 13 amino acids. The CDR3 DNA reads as TGCGCCAGCAGCACAGGACTGAACACTGAAGCTTTCTTT. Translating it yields CASSTGLNTEAFF.

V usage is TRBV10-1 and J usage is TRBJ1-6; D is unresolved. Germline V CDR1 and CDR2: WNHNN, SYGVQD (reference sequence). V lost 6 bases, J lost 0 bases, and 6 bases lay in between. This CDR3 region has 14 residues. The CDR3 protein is CASRRSSYNSPLHF. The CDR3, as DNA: TGCGCCAGCAGGAGGAGCTCCTATAATTCACCCCTCCACTTT.

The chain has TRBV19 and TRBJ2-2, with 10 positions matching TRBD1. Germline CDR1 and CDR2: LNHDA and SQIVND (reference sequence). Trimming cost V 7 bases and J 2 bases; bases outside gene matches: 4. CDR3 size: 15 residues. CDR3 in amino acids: CASKRDRGNTGELFF. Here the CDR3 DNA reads TGTGCCAGTAAGCGGGACAGGGGTAACACCGGGGAGCTGTTTTTT.

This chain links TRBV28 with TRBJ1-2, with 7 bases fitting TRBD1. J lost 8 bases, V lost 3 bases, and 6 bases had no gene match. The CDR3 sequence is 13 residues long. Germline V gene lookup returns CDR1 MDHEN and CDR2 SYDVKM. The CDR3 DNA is TGTGCCAGCAGTTTGACAGGGACGGGCGGCTACACCTTC. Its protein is CASSLTGTGGYTF.

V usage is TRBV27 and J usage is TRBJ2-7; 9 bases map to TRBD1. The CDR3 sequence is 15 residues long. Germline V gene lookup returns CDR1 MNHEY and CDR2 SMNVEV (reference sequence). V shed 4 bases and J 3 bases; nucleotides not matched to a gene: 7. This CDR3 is CASSSGQGGNYEQYF. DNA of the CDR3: TGTGCCAGCAGTTCGGGACAGGGAGGAAACTACGAGCAGTACTTC.